What follows are 5 T cell receptor beta chains derived from one specimen sequenced in a study of T cells in Graves' hyperthyroidism and ophthalmopathy. Using RNA transcripts as the source, TCR beta CDR3 regions were amplified. The TCR CDR3 was amplified in a first-round RT-PCR using the HTBI primer set. TCRdb passed the multiplex PCR reads through MiXCR, listing each CDR3 protein once. The data contain 600,000 to 650,000 distinct CDR3 sequences, more than 20% of them singletons. Sequenced sample: blood. These receptors came from a young man with Graves' ophthalmopathy.

With regard to this clonotype: A read error may account for a junction end that differs from germline. The CDR3 DNA reads TGTGCCGTCAGTGAGCCAAATTTAGGGCGAGTGGAGACCCAGTACTTC. Residues: CAVSEPNLGRVETQYF. The chain couples TRBV10-3 to TRBJ2-5; D remains ambiguous. Germline assignment: CDR1 ENHRY and CDR2 SYGVKD. The CDR3 length is 16 residues.

The sample holds a few counts of this clonotype. The chain joins TRBV7-9 to TRBJ2-3; tentative D call: TRBD1 (5 bases). V gave up 0 bases and J gave up 6 bases, with 19 bases separating them. Germline-derived CDR1 and CDR2 are SEHNR and FQNEAQ (reference sequence). The CDR3 extends over 17 amino acids. CDR3 residues: CASSLAVGRIESDTQYF. DNA for the CDR3: TGTGCCAGCAGCTTAGCCGTGGGGCGCATCGAATCGGATACGCAGTATTTT. The full variable domain, rest sourced from reference TRBV7-9 and TRBJ2-3, is DTGVSQNPRHKITKRGQNVTFRCDPISEHNRLYWYRQTLGQGPEFLTYFQNEAQLEKSRLLSDRFSAERPKGSFSTLEIQRTEQGDSAMYLCASSLAVGRIESDTQYFGPGTRLTVL.

In this sample, this clonotype turned up many times. The rearrangement joins TRBV2 to TRBJ2-7; 7 nucleotides match TRBD1. Germline CDR1 SNHLY, CDR2 FYNNEI. This CDR3 contains 15 residues. Trimming cost V 2 bases and J 7 bases; bases outside gene matches: 11. DNA for the CDR3: TGTGCCAGCAGTGAAATCGGGACAGTTCTTGTGGAGCAGTACTTC. It encodes CASSEIGTVLVEQYF.

Note on this clonotype: Because it lacks the conserved phenylalanine or tryptophan at the end, this CDR3 is likely a read error. The V gene is TRBV9, the J gene TRBJ2-5, with 12 bases aligning to TRBD2. V lost 3 bases and J lost 1; bases outside the gene matches: 4. CDR1 and CDR2 from the germline V gene are SGDLS and YYNGEE. CDR3 length: 16 amino acids. CDR3: CASSGKLAGGQETQYL. In DNA, the CDR3 is TGTGCCAGCAGCGGAAAACTAGCGGGAGGCCAAGAGACCCAGTACTTA.

This clonotype was seen ten or more times. The chain is built from TRBV2 and TRBJ2-3; D not certain. Germline V gives CDR1 SNHLY, CDR2 FYNNEI. This CDR3 is 11 amino acids long. Trimming stripped 6 bases from V and 5 bases from J, with 6 bases between. CDR3 DNA: TGTGCCAGCAGATCACTAGATACGCAGTATTTT. Translated, it gives CASRSLDTQYF.